This TCR beta chain was observed in a study of OX40 agonist ivuxolimab in advanced cancers. Across the study: Ivuxolimab doses were 0.01, 0.1, 0.3, 1.5, 3 or 10 mg/kg every 2 weeks.

Sequenced by immunoSEQ multiplex PCR; TCRdb stores in-frame clones only, minus some. Of approximately 46,000 clones in the sample, more than 75% were seen once. The source is an adult with an advanced solid tumor such as melanoma, head and neck, liver or kidney cancer. Specimen: CD4+ or CD8+ T cells sorted from blood, collected in a trial of the OX40 agonist ivuxolimab.

In nucleotides, the CDR3 is TGTGCCAGCAGCCTGGCAGATACGCAGTATTTT. This gives the protein CASSLADTQYF. The rearrangement links TRBV11-2 to TRBJ2-3; no clear D. The CDR3 totals 11 residues. The V gene lost 5 bases and the J gene lost 4 bases, with 4 bases spanning the gap. Germline CDR1 reads SGHAT; CDR2 reads FQNNGV.